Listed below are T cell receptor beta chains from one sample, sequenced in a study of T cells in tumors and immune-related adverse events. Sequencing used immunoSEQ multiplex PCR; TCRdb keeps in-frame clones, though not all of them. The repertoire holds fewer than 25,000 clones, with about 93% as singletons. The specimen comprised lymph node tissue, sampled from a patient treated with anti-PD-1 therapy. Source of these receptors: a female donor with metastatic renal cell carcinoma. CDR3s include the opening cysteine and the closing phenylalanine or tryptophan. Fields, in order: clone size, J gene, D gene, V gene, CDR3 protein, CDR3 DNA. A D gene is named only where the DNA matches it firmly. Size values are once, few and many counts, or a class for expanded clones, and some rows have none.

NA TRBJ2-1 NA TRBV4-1 CASSQPPTYNEQFF TGCGCCAGCAGCCAACCCCCCACTTACAATGAGCAGTTCTTC
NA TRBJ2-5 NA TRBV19 CASSRVASTRETQYF TGTGCCAGTAGTCGAGTAGCGTCTACGAGAGAGACCCAGTACTTC
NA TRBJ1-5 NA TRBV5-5 CASSWQGNQPQHF TGTGCCAGCAGCTGGCAGGGGAATCAGCCCCAGCATTTT
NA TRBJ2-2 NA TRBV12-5 CASAPGNTGELFF TGTGCTAGTGCCCCAGGGAACACCGGGGAGCTGTTTTTT
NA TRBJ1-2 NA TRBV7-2 CASSLAAVERGYTF TGTGCCAGCAGCTTAGCGGCCGTTGAGAGGGGCTACACCTTC
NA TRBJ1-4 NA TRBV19 CASSIVSDSGKLFF TGTGCCAGTAGTATAGTATCGGATTCTGGAAAACTGTTTTTT
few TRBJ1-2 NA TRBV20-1 CSATGNYGYTF TGCAGTGCTACAGGGAACTATGGCTACACCTTC
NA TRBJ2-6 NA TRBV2 CASSEQGSGANVLTF TGTGCCAGCAGTGAGCAGGGCTCTGGGGCCAACGTCCTGACTTTC
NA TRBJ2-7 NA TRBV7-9 CASSRRDIAVYEQYF TGTGCCAGCAGCCGCCGGGACATTGCCGTCTACGAGCAGTACTTC
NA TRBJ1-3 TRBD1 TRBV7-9 CASSLGRTGSSSGNTIYF TGTGCCAGCAGCTTAGGTCGGACAGGCTCCAGCTCTGGAAACACCATATATTTT
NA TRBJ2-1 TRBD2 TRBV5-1 CASHLGTSGYEQFF TGCGCCAGCCACCTAGGGACTAGCGGGTATGAGCAGTTCTTC
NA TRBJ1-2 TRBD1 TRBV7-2 CASSRQGAIPNYGYTF TGTGCCAGCAGCAGACAGGGGGCAATCCCAAACTATGGCTACACCTTC
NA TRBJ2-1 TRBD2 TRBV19 CASSRWTSGDNEQFF TGTGCCAGTAGTAGATGGACTAGCGGCGACAATGAGCAGTTCTTC